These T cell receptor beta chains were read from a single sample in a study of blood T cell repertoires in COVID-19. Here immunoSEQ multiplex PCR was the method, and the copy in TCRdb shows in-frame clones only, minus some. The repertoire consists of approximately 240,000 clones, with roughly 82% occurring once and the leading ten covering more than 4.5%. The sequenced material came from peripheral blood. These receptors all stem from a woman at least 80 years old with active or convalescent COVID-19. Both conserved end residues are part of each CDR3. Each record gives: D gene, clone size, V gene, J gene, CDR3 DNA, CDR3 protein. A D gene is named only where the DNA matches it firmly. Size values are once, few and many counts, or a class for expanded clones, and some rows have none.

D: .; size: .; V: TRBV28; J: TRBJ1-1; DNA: TGTGCCAGCAGACCACAGGGTTCAATGGGCTCTGAAGCTTTCTTT; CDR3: CASRPQGSMGSEAFF
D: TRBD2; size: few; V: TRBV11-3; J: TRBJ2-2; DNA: TGTGCCAGCAGGCCGTTAGCGGGGGTGAACACCGGGGAGCTGTTTTTT; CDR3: CASRPLAGVNTGELFF
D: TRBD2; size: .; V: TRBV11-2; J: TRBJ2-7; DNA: TGTGCCAGCAGGCCCCTAGCGGGGGGACGGTGGAACGAGCAGTACTTC; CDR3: CASRPLAGGRWNEQYF
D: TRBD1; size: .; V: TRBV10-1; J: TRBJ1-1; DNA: TGCGCCAGCAGGGGACAGGCGAACACTGAAGCTTTCTTT; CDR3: CASRGQANTEAFF
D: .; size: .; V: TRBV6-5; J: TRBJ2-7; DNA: TGTGCCAGCACCGAACCCGGGAGTAAATCCTACGAGCAGTACTTC; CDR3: CASTEPGSKSYEQYF
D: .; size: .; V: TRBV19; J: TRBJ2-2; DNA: TGTGCCAGTAGTAGTATAACGAACACCGGGGAGCTGTTTTTT; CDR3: CASSSITNTGELFF
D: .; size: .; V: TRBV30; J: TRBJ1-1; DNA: TGTGCCTGGAGTGTACGGAGAGGGAGGAAGCCTGAAGCTTTCTTT; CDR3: CAWSVRRGRKPEAFF
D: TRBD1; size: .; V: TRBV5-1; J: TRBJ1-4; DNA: TGCGCCAGCAGCTTAGGACAGGGGGGGAAAAAACTGTTTTTT; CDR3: CASSLGQGGKKLFF
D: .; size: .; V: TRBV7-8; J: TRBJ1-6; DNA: TGTGCCAGCAGCAACATTGACAGCGGGGATTCACCCCTCCACTTT; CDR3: CASSNIDSGDSPLHF
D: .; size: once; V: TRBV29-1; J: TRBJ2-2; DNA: TGCAGCGTTGGTGTTAATTTCAACACCGGGGAGCTGTTTTTT; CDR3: CSVGVNFNTGELFF
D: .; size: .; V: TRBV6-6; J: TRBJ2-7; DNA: TGTGCCAGCTACATTGGAGGAGGGACGGGCGAGCAGTACTTC; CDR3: CASYIGGGTGEQYF
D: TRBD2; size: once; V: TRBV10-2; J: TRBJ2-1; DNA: TGCGCCAGCAGTGAGACGACTAGCGGGGGGAGGGTGTTCTTC; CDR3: CASSETTSGGRVFF
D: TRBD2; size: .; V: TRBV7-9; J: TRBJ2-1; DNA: TGTGCCAGCAGCTTAGCACTAGCGGGGTCCTACAATGAGCAGTTCTTC; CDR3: CASSLALAGSYNEQFF
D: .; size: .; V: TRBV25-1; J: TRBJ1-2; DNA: TGTGCCAGCAGTGATTTTTGGCAGGGGTATGGCTACACCTTC; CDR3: CASSDFWQGYGYTF
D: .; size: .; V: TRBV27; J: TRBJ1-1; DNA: TGTGCCAGCAGTTTATCAGGAGGGGCCTGGACTGAAGCTTTCTTT; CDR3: CASSLSGGAWTEAFF
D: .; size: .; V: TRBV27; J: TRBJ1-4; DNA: TGTGCCAGCAGCACCCCGAGGGACTCCGGGAAACTGTTTTTT; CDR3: CASSTPRDSGKLFF
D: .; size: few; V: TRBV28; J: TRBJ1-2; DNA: TGTGCCAGCAGTATCACCGGGACAATTAACTATGGCTACACCTTC; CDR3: CASSITGTINYGYTF
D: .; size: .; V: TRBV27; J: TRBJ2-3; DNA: TGTGCCAGCCGTTTTATGGGAGGAACAGATACGCAGTATTTT; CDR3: CASRFMGGTDTQYF
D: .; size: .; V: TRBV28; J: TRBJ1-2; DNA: TGTGCCAGCAGTTTAGAGGGTACGCATGGCTACACCTTC; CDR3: CASSLEGTHGYTF
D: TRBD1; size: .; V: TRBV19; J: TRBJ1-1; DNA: TGTGCCAGTAGTATTTATGCTTCGACAGGGGACACTGAAGCTTTCTTT; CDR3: CASSIYASTGDTEAFF
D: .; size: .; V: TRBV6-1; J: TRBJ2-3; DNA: TGTGCCAGCAGTGAAGGGTGGGGGCAGACGCAGTATTTT; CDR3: CASSEGWGQTQYF
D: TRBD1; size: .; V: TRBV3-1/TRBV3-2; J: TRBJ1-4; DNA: TGTGCCAGCAGCCATACAGGGACAGGGAACGAAAAACTGTTTTTT; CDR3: CASSHTGTGNEKLFF
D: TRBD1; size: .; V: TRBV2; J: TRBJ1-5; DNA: TGTGCCAGCAGTGTGATGGGACAGGGAAAACAGCCCCAGCATTTT; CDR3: CASSVMGQGKQPQHF
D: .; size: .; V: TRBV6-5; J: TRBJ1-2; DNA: TGTGCCAGCAATGCGGGGGTACGCGGCTACACCTTC; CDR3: CASNAGVRGYTF
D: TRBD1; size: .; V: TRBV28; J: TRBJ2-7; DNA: TGTGCCAGCAGCCCTGGACAGGACTACGAGCAGTACTTC; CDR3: CASSPGQDYEQYF
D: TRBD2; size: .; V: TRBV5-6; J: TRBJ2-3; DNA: TGTGCCAGCAGCCGCACTAGCGGGAGATTGACAGATACGCAGTATTTT; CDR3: CASSRTSGRLTDTQYF
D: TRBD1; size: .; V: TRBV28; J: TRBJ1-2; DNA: TGTGCCAGCAGCCCTACAGGGGGCTATGGCTACACCTTC; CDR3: CASSPTGGYGYTF
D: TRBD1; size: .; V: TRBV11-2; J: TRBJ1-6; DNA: TGTGCCAGCAGCTCCGGACAGGTTCATAATTCACCCCTCCACTTT; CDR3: CASSSGQVHNSPLHF
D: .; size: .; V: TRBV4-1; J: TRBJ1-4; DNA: TGCGCCAGCAGCCACGGGAACCGACAGGCTGAAAAACTGTTTTTT; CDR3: CASSHGNRQAEKLFF
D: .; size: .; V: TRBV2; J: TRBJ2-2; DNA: TGTGCCAGCAGTGAGATTGGCGGGGGCCTCACCGGGGAGCTGTTTTTT; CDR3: CASSEIGGGLTGELFF
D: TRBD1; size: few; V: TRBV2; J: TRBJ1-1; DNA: TGTGCCAGCAGTGAAAGGGGGCTATTGACTGAAGCTTTCTTT; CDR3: CASSERGLLTEAFF
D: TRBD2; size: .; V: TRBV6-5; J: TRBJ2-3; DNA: TGTGCCAGCAGTTACACTCGGGGACTAGCGACAGATACGCAGTATTTT; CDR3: CASSYTRGLATDTQYF
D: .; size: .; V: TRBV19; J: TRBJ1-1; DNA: TGTGCCAGTACCACTAACACTGAAGCTTTCTTT; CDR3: CASTTNTEAFF
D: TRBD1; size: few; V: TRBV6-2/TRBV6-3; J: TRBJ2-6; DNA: TGTGCCAGCAGTTCCGGACAGGGTAGCTATGGGGCCAACGTCCTGACTTTC; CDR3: CASSSGQGSYGANVLTF
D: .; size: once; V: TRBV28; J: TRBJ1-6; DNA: TGTGCCAGCGCCCTGGCGGGGTCACCCCTCCACTTT; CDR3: CASALAGSPLHF
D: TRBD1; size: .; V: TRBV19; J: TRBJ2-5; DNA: TGTGCCAGTACCCCGTCAGGGGGTAAAGAGACCCAGTACTTC; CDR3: CASTPSGGKETQYF
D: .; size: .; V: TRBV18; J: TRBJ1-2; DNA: TGTGCCAGCTCACCAAGTTGGCAGGAGGACTATGGCTACACCTTC; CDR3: CASSPSWQEDYGYTF
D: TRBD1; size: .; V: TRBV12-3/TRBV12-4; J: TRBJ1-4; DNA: TGTGCCAGCAGACCGACAGGGAATGAAAAACTGTTTTTT; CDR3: CASRPTGNEKLFF
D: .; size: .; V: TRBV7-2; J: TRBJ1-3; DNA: TGTGCCAGCAGCCTCAGGGGAAACACCATATATTTT; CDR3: CASSLRGNTIYF
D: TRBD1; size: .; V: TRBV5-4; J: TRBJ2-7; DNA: TGTGCCAGCAGCGGGGGGGACAGGGGGCGTGACGAGCAGTACTTC; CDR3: CASSGGDRGRDEQYF
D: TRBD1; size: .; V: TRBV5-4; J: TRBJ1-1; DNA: TGTGCCAGCAGCTTAGGACAGGGGGCCATGAACACTGAAGCTTTCTTT; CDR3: CASSLGQGAMNTEAFF
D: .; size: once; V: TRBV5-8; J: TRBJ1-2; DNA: TGTGCCAGCAGCCGGGAAGTAAACTATGGCTACACCTTC; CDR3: CASSREVNYGYTF
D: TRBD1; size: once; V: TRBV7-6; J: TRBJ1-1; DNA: TGTGCCAGCAGCTTAACCCCTGGACAGGGAGGCACTGAAGCTTTCTTT; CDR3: CASSLTPGQGGTEAFF
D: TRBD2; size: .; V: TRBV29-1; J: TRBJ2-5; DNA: TGCAGCGTCGGACTAGCGGGAGAGACCCAGTACTTC; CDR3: CSVGLAGETQYF